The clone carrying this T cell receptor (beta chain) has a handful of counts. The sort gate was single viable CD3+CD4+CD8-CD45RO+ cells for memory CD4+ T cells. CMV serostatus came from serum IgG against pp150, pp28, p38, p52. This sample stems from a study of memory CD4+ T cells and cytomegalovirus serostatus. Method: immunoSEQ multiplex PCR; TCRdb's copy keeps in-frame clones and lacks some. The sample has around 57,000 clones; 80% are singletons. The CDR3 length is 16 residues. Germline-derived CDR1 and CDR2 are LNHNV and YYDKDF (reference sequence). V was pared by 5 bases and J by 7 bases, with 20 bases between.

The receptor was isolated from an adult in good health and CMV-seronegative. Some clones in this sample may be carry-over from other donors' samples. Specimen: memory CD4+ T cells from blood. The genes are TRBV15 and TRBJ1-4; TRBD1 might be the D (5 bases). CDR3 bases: TGTGCCACCAGCGCAGAGCCAGGGAGACGGGCTGAAAAACTGTTTTTT. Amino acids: CATSAEPGRRAEKLFF.